This T cell receptor (beta chain) was sequenced during a study of T cell repertoires in cytomegalovirus infection. In the study overall: In public TCR beta signatures, there were indications of both CMV infection and matching HLA type. Findings and caveats of the study: Clonotype analysis showed dominance of the ex vivo response by HLA-C-restricted CMV-specific TCR beta clonotypes. Cumulated frequencies of public TCR beta families served to identify carriers of CMV plus the relevant HLA.

TCRdb reprocessed the reads via MiXCR and lists one record per CDR3 protein. In the table there are roughly 600,000 distinct CDR3 sequences, around 24% of which are singletons. This clonotype was counted ten times or more. Its antigen remains unidentified. V was clipped by 6 bases and J by 12 bases, with 6 bases between them. Germline CDR1 reads SGHTA; CDR2 reads FQGNSA. The CDR3 extends over 9 amino acids. This receptor was taken from a human donor in good health (CMV status not recorded). Some clones in this sample may be carry-over from other donors' samples. The sample comprised CD8+ T cells from PBMCs. The J gene is TRBJ2-1, the V gene TRBV7-2, with D perhaps being TRBD1 or TRBD2 (5 bases each). The DNA for the CDR3 is TGTGCCAGCAGTGGGGGGCAGTTCTTC. Its protein is CASSGGQFF.